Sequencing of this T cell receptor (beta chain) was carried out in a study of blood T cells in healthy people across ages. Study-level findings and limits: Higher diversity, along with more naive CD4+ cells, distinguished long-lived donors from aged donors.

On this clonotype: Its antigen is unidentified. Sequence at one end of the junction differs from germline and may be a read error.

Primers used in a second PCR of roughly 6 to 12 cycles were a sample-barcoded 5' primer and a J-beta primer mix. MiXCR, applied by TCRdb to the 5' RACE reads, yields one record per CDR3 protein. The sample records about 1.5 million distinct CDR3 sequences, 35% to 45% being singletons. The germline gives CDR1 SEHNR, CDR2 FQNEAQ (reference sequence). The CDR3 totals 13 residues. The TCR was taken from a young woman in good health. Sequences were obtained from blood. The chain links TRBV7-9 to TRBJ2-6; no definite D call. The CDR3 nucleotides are TGTGCCAGCAGCCCCCTTGGGTCCAACGTCCTGACTTTC. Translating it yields CASSPLGSNVLTF.